A selection of T cell receptor beta chains follows, all from one sample in a study of CXCR3-negative and CXCR3-positive naive CD8 T cells. Each CDR3 protein gets one entry in TCRdb, which reprocessed the 5' RACE reads and gives no DNA. The repertoire shows roughly 71,000 distinct CDR3 sequences; the top ten hold about 1.5%. The sequenced sample was naive CXCR3- CD8+ T cells from blood. The receptors originated from a human donor in good health. Some clones in this sample may be carry-over from other donors' samples. CDR3s include the opening cysteine and the closing phenylalanine or tryptophan. The order of the fields is CDR3 length, V gene, J gene, CDR3 protein.

length: 14
V: TRBV11-2
J: TRBJ2-7
CDR3: CASSPVMVSYEQYF

length: 13
V: TRBV9
J: TRBJ2-7
CDR3: CASSVGGGREQYF

length: 14
V: TRBV9
J: TRBJ1-1
CDR3: CASTEEGGNTEAFF

length: 17
V: TRBV4-1
J: TRBJ2-1
CDR3: CASSQDGNGLTYNEQFF

length: 14
V: TRBV9
J: TRBJ1-4
CDR3: CASSTTGTPEKLFF

length: 14
V: TRBV28
J: TRBJ2-7
CDR3: CASSLLGVTYEQYF

length: 13
V: TRBV7-9
J: TRBJ1-1
CDR3: CATWDPPNTEAFF

length: 13
V: TRBV29-1
J: TRBJ1-2
CDR3: CSVEDFDREGYTF

length: 15
V: TRBV12-3/TRBV12-4
J: TRBJ2-5
CDR3: CASSFPAGVSETQYF

length: 17
V: TRBV3-1
J: TRBJ2-1
CDR3: CASSQVPGTYSYNEQFF

length: 16
V: TRBV7-9
J: TRBJ2-7
CDR3: CASSPTLGLTHYEQYF

length: 13
V: TRBV12-3/TRBV12-4
J: TRBJ2-5
CDR3: CASSLDRGETQYF

length: 14
V: TRBV29-1
J: TRBJ2-7
CDR3: CSVDLAGSSYEQYF

length: 18
V: TRBV12-3/TRBV12-4
J: TRBJ2-2
CDR3: CASSLVGVTLSETGELFF

length: 15
V: TRBV3-1
J: TRBJ2-7
CDR3: CASSQLAGSSYEQYF

length: 16
V: TRBV4-3
J: TRBJ2-7
CDR3: CASSQDRAQGLYEQYF

length: 12
V: TRBV7-3
J: TRBJ2-3
CDR3: CASSLPGDTQYF

length: 15
V: TRBV7-2
J: TRBJ2-2
CDR3: CASRHPGAGVEELFF

length: 13
V: TRBV6-1
J: TRBJ2-7
CDR3: CASTLQIAYEQYF

length: 13
V: TRBV12-3/TRBV12-4
J: TRBJ2-7
CDR3: CASRPGSGYEQYF

length: 12
V: TRBV5-5
J: TRBJ2-7
CDR3: CASSSNPYEQYF

length: 15
V: TRBV7-8
J: TRBJ2-1
CDR3: CASSLRDRGFDEQFF

length: 14
V: TRBV13
J: TRBJ1-2
CDR3: CASSLVSSNYGYTF

length: 15
V: TRBV7-9
J: TRBJ2-1
CDR3: CASSETDRGDNEQFF

length: 16
V: TRBV12-3/TRBV12-4
J: TRBJ2-5
CDR3: CASSLSTSGDQETQYF

length: 14
V: TRBV7-9
J: TRBJ2-7
CDR3: CASSLVADAYEQYF

length: 15
V: TRBV30
J: TRBJ1-2
CDR3: CAWMSFQSGIYGYTF

length: 14
V: TRBV9
J: TRBJ2-1
CDR3: CASSVGGRTNEQFF

length: 13
V: TRBV7-9
J: TRBJ2-2
CDR3: CATSRVFNGELFF

length: 15
V: TRBV2
J: TRBJ2-1
CDR3: CASSVGLGHLLEQFF

length: 14
V: TRBV20-1
J: TRBJ2-7
CDR3: CSARVPGGLYEQYF

length: 13
V: TRBV5-6
J: TRBJ1-1
CDR3: CASSLVWDTEAFF

length: 16
V: TRBV29-1
J: TRBJ1-4
CDR3: CSVEERDGETNEKLFF

length: 15
V: TRBV7-2
J: TRBJ2-5
CDR3: CASSSSAAAQETQYF

length: 11
V: TRBV29-1
J: TRBJ2-5
CDR3: CSVWWGGDQYF

length: 13
V: TRBV11-2
J: TRBJ2-7
CDR3: CASSSNVAYEQYF

length: 14
V: TRBV6-2/TRBV6-3
J: TRBJ2-3
CDR3: CASRERLAADTQYF

length: 15
V: TRBV20-1
J: TRBJ2-7
CDR3: CSARVRAEERHEQYF

length: 14
V: TRBV3-1
J: TRBJ2-5
CDR3: CASSQPRQQETQYF

length: 14
V: TRBV20-1
J: TRBJ2-1
CDR3: CSAPGLAGANEQFF

length: 14
V: TRBV14
J: TRBJ2-1
CDR3: CASTGTSADNEQFF